The source of this T cell receptor beta chain is a study of T-cell reconstitution after alpha-beta-depleted transplantation in children. Findings and caveats of the study: Approximately two months post-transplant, alpha-beta T cells reportedly originated from several hundred expanded graft clones. Certain patients had high TCRbeta diversity at day 60, and it came from recipient T cells and thymic progenitors that survived.

Only a few counts were recorded for this clonotype. The antigen is not known. V lost 5 bases, J lost 5 bases, and 4 bases stayed unmatched. The CDR3 loop spans 12 amino acids. The germline V gene encodes CDR1 SGHRS and CDR2 YFSETQ. For TCRbeta, the library was prepared with unique molecular identifiers. In TCRdb, the PCR reads were re-called with MiXCR into one record per CDR3 protein. The table has about 900,000 distinct CDR3 sequences, about 29% seen once. This chain connects TRBV5-1 to TRBJ2-7, with 7 bases that match TRBD1. The receptor comes from a boy in the first two years of life who had a stem cell transplant for SCID, so the T cells may come from the graft donor. The material was PBMCs, mostly from graft donor cells, obtained 360 days after TCRalphabeta/CD19-depleted stem cell transplant. CDR3 bases: TGCGCCAGCAGTTGGGACAGACACGAGCAGTACTTC. Translation: CASSWDRHEQYF.